This T cell receptor (beta chain) was recorded in a study of response to subunit inactivated influenza vaccine. CDR3 size: 14 residues. Trimming shortened V by 6 bases and J by 0 bases, and 9 bases separated the two germline ends. CDR1 MDHEN and CDR2 SYDVKM come from the germline V gene. Study-wide results and caveats: T cells newly recruited by each seasonal influenza vaccination are few, the authors suggested.

TCRdb ran MiXCR on the RT-PCR reads and lists one entry per CDR3 protein. The data contain 600,000 to 850,000 distinct CDR3 sequences, 14% of them seen just once; the ten biggest clones take up approximately 7.6%. This clonotype has more than one count but fewer than ten. Its antigen remains unknown. The specimen comprised PBMCs from blood, sampled approximately 15 days before vaccination. The source of this sequence is a man between 45 and 60 years old who received an inactivated influenza vaccine. The chain uses TRBV28 and TRBJ1-5; no clear D. For the CDR3, the DNA is TGTGCCAGCAGGGCGGACCTTAGCAATCAGCCCCAGCATTTT. Translation: CASRADLSNQPQHF. Full variable domain (outside the CDR3, taken from reference TRBV28 and TRBJ1-5): DVKVTQSSRYLVKRTGEKVFLECVQDMDHENMFWYRQDPGLGLRLIYFSYDVKMKEKGDIPEGYSVSREKKERFSLILESASTNQTSMYLCASRADLSNQPQHFGDGTRLSIL.